Listed below are T cell receptor beta chains from one sample, sequenced in a study of immune cell composition in non-small cell lung cancer. Assay used: immunoSEQ multiplex PCR; TCRdb lists only in-frame clones, some missing. The table records roughly 14,000 clones, around 68% of them present only once. The sequencing sample was made of lung tumor tissue. These TCRs come from a human donor with non-small cell lung cancer. The CDR3 runs from the conserved cysteine through the conserved F or W. The D gene is left open where the match is weak. The size entry is marked missing in some rows and otherwise reads once, few, many or a size class.

CDR3aa: CASSLLGRAAKNIQYF; CDR3nt: TGTGCCAGCAGCTTACTGGGGAGGGCAGCCAAAAACATTCAGTACTTC; j_gene: TRBJ2-4; v_gene: TRBV7-2; abundance: NA; d_gene: TRBD2
CDR3aa: CASSLGSATGELFF; CDR3nt: TGTGCCAGCAGCTTAGGGAGTGCCACCGGGGAGCTGTTTTTT; j_gene: TRBJ2-2; v_gene: TRBV11-2; abundance: NA; d_gene: NA
CDR3aa: CASSVEQGHEQFF; CDR3nt: TGTGCCAGCAGCGTAGAACAGGGACATGAGCAGTTCTTC; j_gene: TRBJ2-1; v_gene: TRBV9; abundance: few; d_gene: NA
CDR3aa: CASRWDRSGEQYF; CDR3nt: TGTGCCAGCAGATGGGACAGGAGCGGCGAGCAGTACTTC; j_gene: TRBJ2-7; v_gene: TRBV6-5; abundance: NA; d_gene: TRBD1
CDR3aa: CASSLDRHSGYTF; CDR3nt: TGTGCCAGCAGCTTAGACCGGCACAGCGGCTACACCTTC; j_gene: TRBJ1-2; v_gene: TRBV7-2; abundance: NA; d_gene: NA
CDR3aa: CASSLGRGAIEAFF; CDR3nt: TGTGCCAGCAGCTTAGGACGGGGGGCTATTGAAGCTTTCTTT; j_gene: TRBJ1-1; v_gene: TRBV11-1; abundance: NA; d_gene: NA
CDR3aa: CASSSDRYNEQFF; CDR3nt: TGTGCCAGCAGCTCCGACAGATACAATGAGCAGTTCTTC; j_gene: TRBJ2-1; v_gene: TRBV7-2; abundance: NA; d_gene: NA
CDR3aa: CASSTGTSGGRTSEQYF; CDR3nt: TGTGCCAGTAGTACCGGGACTAGCGGGGGAAGAACCTCCGAGCAGTACTTC; j_gene: TRBJ2-7; v_gene: TRBV19; abundance: NA; d_gene: TRBD2
CDR3aa: CASRGGKGYQETQYF; CDR3nt: TGTGCCAGCAGGGGAGGGAAGGGGTACCAAGAGACCCAGTACTTC; j_gene: TRBJ2-5; v_gene: TRBV28; abundance: NA; d_gene: TRBD2
CDR3aa: CASSETGTGLTTNYGYTF; CDR3nt: TGCGCCAGCAGCGAGACCGGGACAGGGCTTACCACTAACTATGGCTACACCTTC; j_gene: TRBJ1-2; v_gene: TRBV5-1; abundance: NA; d_gene: TRBD1
CDR3aa: CASSSPKARGSTDTQYF; CDR3nt: TGTGCCAGCAGCTCCCCCAAAGCGAGAGGGAGCACAGATACGCAGTATTTT; j_gene: TRBJ2-3; v_gene: TRBV5-4; abundance: few; d_gene: NA
CDR3aa: CSVGDQRYYEQYF; CDR3nt: TGCAGCGTTGGGGATCAGCGGTACTACGAGCAGTACTTC; j_gene: TRBJ2-7; v_gene: TRBV29-1; abundance: once; d_gene: NA
CDR3aa: CASSFLPGQSNQPQHF; CDR3nt: TGTGCCAGCAGCTTCCTTCCGGGACAGAGCAATCAGCCCCAGCATTTT; j_gene: TRBJ1-5; v_gene: TRBV5-5; abundance: NA; d_gene: TRBD1
CDR3aa: CASSQDSSYEQYF; CDR3nt: TGTGCTAGCAGCCAGGACAGCTCCTACGAGCAGTACTTC; j_gene: TRBJ2-7; v_gene: TRBV7-7; abundance: NA; d_gene: NA
CDR3aa: CASSVGTTTDTQYF; CDR3nt: TGTGCCAGCAGCGTCGGGACTACCACAGATACGCAGTATTTT; j_gene: TRBJ2-3; v_gene: TRBV9; abundance: NA; d_gene: TRBD2
CDR3aa: CASSPGRDSYNEQFF; CDR3nt: TGTGCCAGCAGTCCCGGCCGGGACTCCTACAATGAGCAGTTCTTC; j_gene: TRBJ2-1; v_gene: TRBV7-3; abundance: NA; d_gene: NA
CDR3aa: CASSLAGTAIYGYTF; CDR3nt: TGTGCCAGCAGCTTAGCCGGGACAGCGATCTATGGCTACACCTTC; j_gene: TRBJ1-2; v_gene: TRBV11-2; abundance: NA; d_gene: TRBD1
CDR3aa: CASSYSTSLVETQYF; CDR3nt: TGTGCCAGCAGTTACTCGACTAGCCTGGTGGAGACCCAGTACTTC; j_gene: TRBJ2-5; v_gene: TRBV6-5; abundance: NA; d_gene: TRBD2
CDR3aa: CASSFSGQGPDTQYF; CDR3nt: TGTGCCAGCAGTTTCTCGGGACAGGGGCCCGATACGCAGTATTTT; j_gene: TRBJ2-3; v_gene: TRBV6-6; abundance: NA; d_gene: TRBD1
CDR3aa: CASSSLRGGRETQYF; CDR3nt: TGTGCCAGCAGCTCCCTCCGGGGGGGCCGTGAGACCCAGTACTTC; j_gene: TRBJ2-5; v_gene: TRBV7-3; abundance: once; d_gene: TRBD2
CDR3aa: CAISGDRGFNSPLHF; CDR3nt: TGTGCCATCAGTGGTGACAGGGGGTTTAATTCACCCCTCCACTTT; j_gene: TRBJ1-6; v_gene: TRBV10-3; abundance: NA; d_gene: TRBD1
CDR3aa: CASSPAGGDRGLLETQYF; CDR3nt: TGTGCTAGCAGCCCTGCTGGGGGGGACAGGGGGCTGTTAGAGACCCAGTACTTC; j_gene: TRBJ2-5; v_gene: TRBV7-7; abundance: NA; d_gene: TRBD1
CDR3aa: CASKPRGSLNEQYF; CDR3nt: TGCGCCAGCAAGCCCCGGGGGTCTCTAAACGAGCAGTACTTC; j_gene: TRBJ2-7; v_gene: TRBV10-2; abundance: few; d_gene: NA
CDR3aa: CAWISLDRLSTLTETQYF; CDR3nt: TGTGCCTGGATTTCTCTGGACAGACTCTCCACCCTGACGGAGACCCAGTACTTC; j_gene: TRBJ2-5; v_gene: TRBV30; abundance: NA; d_gene: NA
CDR3aa: CASSIPGLETQYF; CDR3nt: TGTGCCAGTAGTATACCGGGACTAGAGACCCAGTACTTC; j_gene: TRBJ2-5; v_gene: TRBV19; abundance: NA; d_gene: NA
CDR3aa: CASSIRGANYGYTF; CDR3nt: TGTGCCAGTAGTATCCGGGGGGCCAACTATGGCTACACCTTC; j_gene: TRBJ1-2; v_gene: TRBV19; abundance: few; d_gene: NA
CDR3aa: CASSPQVADTQYF; CDR3nt: TGTGCCAGCAGCCCCCAGGTGGCAGATACGCAGTATTTT; j_gene: TRBJ2-3; v_gene: TRBV9; abundance: NA; d_gene: NA
CDR3aa: CASSSLSRGGDTEAFF; CDR3nt: TGTGCCAGTAGTTCCCTCTCCCGCGGGGGGGACACTGAAGCTTTCTTT; j_gene: TRBJ1-1; v_gene: TRBV19; abundance: once; d_gene: NA
CDR3aa: CASSSTGTGVEKLFF; CDR3nt: TGTGCCAGCTCATCAACCGGGACAGGGGTCGAAAAACTGTTTTTT; j_gene: TRBJ1-4; v_gene: TRBV18; abundance: once; d_gene: TRBD1
CDR3aa: CASSPSLGTDSYEQYF; CDR3nt: TGTGCCAGCAGTCCGTCGTTAGGGACAGACTCCTACGAGCAGTACTTC; j_gene: TRBJ2-7; v_gene: TRBV27; abundance: NA; d_gene: TRBD1
CDR3aa: CASSGLAGETQYF; CDR3nt: TGTGCCAGCTCGGGACTAGCGGGGGAGACCCAGTACTTC; j_gene: TRBJ2-5; v_gene: TRBV4-2; abundance: NA; d_gene: TRBD2
CDR3aa: CASSQDERGTDTQYF; CDR3nt: TGTGCCAGCAGCCAAGATGAGCGGGGCACAGATACGCAGTATTTT; j_gene: TRBJ2-3; v_gene: TRBV4-2; abundance: NA; d_gene: NA
CDR3aa: CASSSGTGGAGDTQYF; CDR3nt: TGTGCCAGCTCCTCCGGGACAGGGGGCGCGGGAGATACGCAGTATTTT; j_gene: TRBJ2-3; v_gene: TRBV18; abundance: few; d_gene: TRBD1
CDR3aa: CASSLPGQGPEQFF; CDR3nt: TGTGCCAGCAGCTTACCGGGACAGGGCCCTGAGCAGTTCTTC; j_gene: TRBJ2-1; v_gene: TRBV7-2; abundance: NA; d_gene: TRBD1
CDR3aa: CASRQGNQPQHF; CDR3nt: TGTGCCAGTAGACAGGGCAATCAGCCCCAGCATTTT; j_gene: TRBJ1-5; v_gene: TRBV19; abundance: few; d_gene: NA
CDR3aa: CASSLGGRLEAFF; CDR3nt: TGTGCCAGCAGCTTAGGCGGGCGGCTTGAAGCTTTCTTT; j_gene: TRBJ1-1; v_gene: TRBV7-6; abundance: NA; d_gene: NA
CDR3aa: CASSQALQVGAFF; CDR3nt: TGTGCCAGCAGCCAAGCGCTTCAGGTGGGAGCTTTCTTT; j_gene: TRBJ1-1; v_gene: TRBV14; abundance: NA; d_gene: NA
CDR3aa: CASSELAGGPNEQFF; CDR3nt: TGTGCCAGCAGTGAACTAGCGGGGGGGCCAAATGAGCAGTTCTTC; j_gene: TRBJ2-1; v_gene: TRBV6-1; abundance: few; d_gene: TRBD2
CDR3aa: CASSGTGGDQPQHF; CDR3nt: TGTGCCAGCAGCGGGACAGGGGGGGATCAGCCCCAGCATTTT; j_gene: TRBJ1-5; v_gene: TRBV2; abundance: NA; d_gene: TRBD1
CDR3aa: CASSLGGQVEKLFF; CDR3nt: TGTGCCAGCAGCTTAGGGGGACAGGTAGAAAAACTGTTTTTT; j_gene: TRBJ1-4; v_gene: TRBV7-9; abundance: few; d_gene: TRBD1
CDR3aa: CASSEVWGGSVDTQYF; CDR3nt: TGTGCCAGCAGTGAAGTATGGGGGGGGTCGGTTGATACGCAGTATTTT; j_gene: TRBJ2-3; v_gene: TRBV6-1; abundance: NA; d_gene: TRBD2
CDR3aa: CASSPRGTSGNNEQFF; CDR3nt: TGTGCCAGCTCACCGAGAGGTACTAGCGGAAACAATGAGCAGTTCTTC; j_gene: TRBJ2-1; v_gene: TRBV18; abundance: NA; d_gene: TRBD2
CDR3aa: CASSSGGRFQPQHF; CDR3nt: TGTGCCAGCAGTTCGGGGGGCCGATTTCAGCCCCAGCATTTT; j_gene: TRBJ1-5; v_gene: TRBV2; abundance: NA; d_gene: NA
CDR3aa: CAISGATGQGRGETQYF; CDR3nt: TGTGCCATCAGTGGGGCTACCGGACAGGGGAGGGGGGAGACCCAGTACTTC; j_gene: TRBJ2-5; v_gene: TRBV10-3; abundance: once; d_gene: TRBD1
CDR3aa: CASSVEEGGTGNTGELFF; CDR3nt: TGTGCCAGCAGCGTAGAGGAGGGGGGGACAGGGAACACCGGGGAGCTGTTTTTT; j_gene: TRBJ2-2; v_gene: TRBV9; abundance: NA; d_gene: NA
CDR3aa: CASRPSADTQYF; CDR3nt: TGTGCCAGCAGGCCCAGCGCAGATACGCAGTATTTT; j_gene: TRBJ2-3; v_gene: TRBV2; abundance: NA; d_gene: NA